Shown below are 2 T cell receptor beta chains from a single sample sequenced in a study of response to subunit inactivated influenza vaccine. TCRdb reprocessed the RT-PCR reads via MiXCR and lists one record per CDR3 protein. In the table there are some 520,000 distinct CDR3 sequences, approximately 16% of which are singletons. The starting material was CD4+ T cells sorted from PBMCs, obtained approximately 25 months after vaccination. Receptors were obtained from a man aged 45 to 70 who received an inactivated influenza vaccine.

The sample holds a few counts of this clonotype. The rearrangement joins TRBV16 to TRBJ1-5; D is possibly TRBD1 (5 bases). This CDR3 is 15 amino acids long. V shed 0 bases and J shed 10 bases, with 16 bases lying between them. Looked up from germline, CDR1 is KGHSY and CDR2 is FQNENV. The CDR3 nucleotides read TGTGCCAGCAGCCAATCTGGACAACCGATATTTCCCCAGCATTTT. Its protein is CASSQSGQPIFPQHF.

This clonotype appeared a single time. This chain joins TRBV5-1 and TRBJ2-5; 8 bases align to TRBD2. There are 18 residues in the CDR3. J gave up 5 bases and V 0 bases, and 15 bases lay outside the gene matches. Germline lookup yields CDR1 SGHRS and CDR2 YFSETQ. Here the CDR3 reads CASSLAPSGRGAHETQYF. Here the CDR3 DNA reads TGCGCCAGCAGCTTGGCCCCCTCTGGGCGGGGGGCCCACGAGACCCAGTACTTC.